This entry describes one T cell receptor (beta chain). The antigen this receptor binds is unknown. Per-base quality was not reported, and no clone a single base away is much larger than it. Taken with the paper, the label for time point translates to: about 28 days (+/-7) after the second vaccine dose. AZD1222 recipients with second doses at about 4 weeks or about 12 weeks were pooled, because spike-specific TCR depth and breadth did not differ between schedules. Vaccinee samples were obtained from the UK trials COV001 and COV002, which included a single-blind randomized controlled phase 2/3 trial of AZD1222 (ChAdOx1 nCoV-19) in healthy adults. Trial participant PBMC samples were collected at day 0 and day 28 after the second dose for TCRbeta chain sequencing. These data originate in a study of T cell responses to AZD1222 COVID-19 vaccine (dated by TCRdb to about 2021). Broadly, across the study: TCR sequencing was performed for about 250 trial participants, of whom 207 were given two doses of AZD1222 and about 25 were given two doses of MenACWY control vaccine. Trial participants were enrolled by age into subgroups of 18-55, 56-69 and 70-plus years, and around 140, 26 and 57 TCR-sequenced participants, respectively, were included in these subgroups.

The CDR3 regions of human TCRbeta chains were subjected to immunosequencing. The published analysis was carried out like this. Repertoire TCRs were matched against a reference library of SARS-CoV-2-specific TCRs generated with the MIRA antigen-specificity platform. Breadth was defined as the fraction of unique TCRs that were SARS-CoV-2-associated, and depth was defined as the fraction of total T cells that were SARS-CoV-2-associated. Using the MIRA data, each spike-specific TCR was assigned both to the spike region to which the TCR was reactive and to a CD4 or CD8 class. Log10-transformed breadth and depth values were compared by one-way ANOVA with Sidak's multiple comparisons tests. Not all clones reach the TCRdb copy of this immuneACCESS table, which keeps in-frame sequences only. Checked studies attribute under half of the gap to unresolved V genes and leave the rest unexplained. The DNA gave D and trimming, while V, J and clone size come from that table. Present in this sample are about 150,000 clones, 90% of which were seen just once. Of the sample, about 1.4% is held by the ten largest clones.

Broad study findings and their caveats: Epitopes outside the regions mutated in the B.1.351 and B.1.1.7 variants were reportedly recognized by nearly half of the unique spike-specific TCRs. The vaccine-associated CD4 TCRs covered the entire spike protein, and the dominant responses fell in regions 160-218 and 743-854. In the small 56-69-year group, the increase in depth fell short of significance, most likely because of low power. A significant rise in spike-specific TCR breadth and depth was observed after two AZD1222 doses relative to day 0 and relative to MenACWY recipients. Participants were mostly white British, with more females than males. The authors suggested clonal diversity may have been underestimated. Conclusions about previously exposed vaccinees are limited, since just a handful of AZD1222 recipients were seropositive for SARS-CoV-2 at baseline. Because no day 14 peak-response samples were available, repertoires were characterized only after the peak T cell response.

The sequence came from an adult who received the AZD1222 COVID-19 vaccine. The source material was peripheral blood, sampled 28 days after the second AZD1222 dose.

Read as DNA, the sequence is TGTGCCAGCAGCCTAGACCGTAACTATGGCTACACCTTC. Its protein is CASSLDRNYGYTF. The chain couples TRBV2 to TRBJ1-2, with no D gene named confidently. The germline V gene sets CDR1 to SNHLY and CDR2 to FYNNEI. V was cut back by 6 bases and J by 1 base, leaving a gap of 9 bases between them. Reading from cysteine to phenylalanine, the CDR3 counts 13 amino acids. Of all the DNA, just the CDR3 is kept, 39 bases in frame from base 1.